This TCR beta chain appears in the sequencing data of a study of blood T cell repertoires in COVID-19. The wider study: Collection of acute and convalescent COVID-19 samples took place in the United States, Italy and Spain. T cells, B-cell-depleted T cells, or PBMCs supplied cDNA or gDNA.

V dropped 8 bases and J dropped 4; count of bases not matched to a gene: 5. Germline-derived CDR1 and CDR2 are LNHDA and SQIVND (reference sequence). The CDR3 runs to 14 residues. Authors' methods: Reference gene primer amplification yielded estimated nucleated cell counts. Sequencing used immunoSEQ multiplex PCR; TCRdb keeps in-frame clones, though not all of them. V and J calls plus clone size are reproduced from that table; the DNA served to infer D and trimming. The sample holds more than 200,000 clones, approximately 87% seen once. The chain is built from TRBV19 and TRBJ1-6; 7 nucleotides align to TRBD1. Sequencing input: peripheral blood. The source of this sequence is a woman between 65 and 79 years old with active or convalescent COVID-19. CDR3 protein: CASQDRSYNSPLHF. Written as DNA, the CDR3 is TGTGCCAGTCAGGACAGGTCGTATAATTCACCCCTCCACTTT.